This T cell receptor beta chain came from a study of blood T cell repertoires in COVID-19. TCRdb's copy holds only in-frame clones and misses some; the assay was immunoSEQ multiplex PCR. This table holds about 470,000 clones, roughly 87% found once. This receptor was obtained from a young woman who had recovered from COVID-19. The specimen sequenced was PBMCs or T cells enriched from blood (not recorded which).

CDR3: CAISASTGKSLTTNEKLFF. The CDR3, as DNA: TGTGCCATCAGTGCCTCGACAGGGAAAAGCCTGACAACTAATGAAAAACTGTTTTTT. The chain joins TRBV10-3 to TRBJ1-4, with TRBD1 matching over 7 bases. CDR1 is ENHRY and CDR2 is SYGVKD in the germline V gene. V shed 4 bases and J 0 bases; nucleotides not matched to a gene: 14. The CDR3 runs 19 residues.